The 20 T cell receptor beta chains reported below all come from one sample, sequenced in a study of blood T cell repertoires in COVID-19. The assay was immunoSEQ multiplex PCR, and TCRdb's table has in-frame clones only and misses some. Among under 250,000 clones listed, 75% to 90% were seen once. Sequencing input: PBMCs or T cells enriched from blood (not recorded which). These receptors all come from a woman aged 40 to 55 who had been exposed to COVID-19.

CDR3 protein: CASSFGGRNTEAFF. CDR3 coding DNA: TGTGCCAGCAGTTTCGGGGGGCGGAACACTGAAGCTTTCTTT. The chain links TRBV27 to TRBJ1-1, with a tentative D call TRBD1 (6 bases). The V and J ends lost 3 bases and 1 base respectively, with 9 bases between them. This CDR3 is built from 14 residues. From germline, CDR1 is MNHEY and CDR2 SMNVEV (reference sequence).

This chain joins TRBV27 and TRBJ2-2; the D gene is possibly TRBD2 (5 bases). CDR1 and CDR2 (germline): MNHEY, SMNVEV (reference sequence). Between the trimmed V and J ends, which lost 0 bases and 5 bases, there was a span of 7 bases. The CDR3 length is 14 residues. The CDR3 DNA follows: TGTGCCAGCAGTTTATCGCGGGCTACCGGGGAGCTGTTTTTT. The encoded protein is CASSLSRATGELFF.

Of note for this clone: The junction departs from the called germline gene at one end, perhaps through a read error. This rearrangement joins TRBV5-1 to TRBJ2-5; D is undetermined. Germline V CDR1 and CDR2: SGHRS, YFSETQ. This CDR3 contains 13 residues. CDR3 coding DNA: TGTGCCAGCAGCTTGGGCCAGTGGGAGACCCAGTACTTC. Translated: CASSLGQWETQYF.

The chain combines TRBV6-5 with TRBJ1-2; D unclear. The germline V gene has CDR1 MNHEY and CDR2 SVGAGI. The CDR3 spans 14 residues. Trimming removed 0 bases from V and 3 bases from J, with 8 bases in between. In DNA form, the CDR3 reads TGTGCCAGCAGTTACTCAGCCGAGGACTATGGCTACACCTTC. This translates into CASSYSAEDYGYTF.

This clone was detected a few times. This sequence joins TRBV7-9 and TRBJ1-1, with D hard to call. The CDR3 spans 14 residues. The V gene's germline CDR1 is SEHNR and CDR2 FQNEAQ (reference sequence). Trimming took 1 base from V and 6 from J, leaving 12 bases between them. CDR3 amino acids: CASSLVLGFAEAFF. For the CDR3, the DNA is TGTGCCAGCAGCTTAGTCCTGGGCTTCGCTGAAGCTTTCTTT.

This chain connects TRBV12-3 or TRBV12-4 to TRBJ2-7; weak D call: TRBD1 (6 bases). The length of the CDR3 is 12 residues. V was shortened by 5 bases and J by 6 bases, with 11 bases between the two germline ends. Here the CDR3 DNA reads TGTGCCAGCAGTGCCGGGACAATCGAGCAGTACTTC. Translation gives CASSAGTIEQYF.

The chain has TRBV18 and TRBJ2-2; 7 bases match TRBD1. Trimming took 3 bases from V and 5 from J; bases not matched to a gene: 9. CDR1 is KGHSH, CDR2 LQKENI, per germline. This CDR3 comprises 16 residues. For the CDR3, the DNA is TGTGCCAGCTCACCCCCAACAGGGGTCGATACCGGGGAGCTGTTTTTT. Protein: CASSPPTGVDTGELFF.

The chain is built from TRBV28 and TRBJ2-1; tentative D call: TRBD1 (6 bases). The CDR3 contains 16 residues. Trimming pared 5 bases from V and 0 bases from J, leaving 14 bases between. Per the germline V gene, CDR1 is MDHEN and CDR2 is SYDVKM. The CDR3 sequence is CASSTRRDNSYNEQFF. CDR3 nucleotides: TGTGCCAGCAGTACCCGCCGGGACAACTCCTACAATGAGCAGTTCTTC.

V usage is TRBV11-3 and J usage is TRBJ1-1; 8 bases agree with TRBD1. There are 14 residues in the CDR3. The V gene end was trimmed by 4 bases and the J gene end by 4 bases; junction bases not matched to a gene: 5. The germline gives CDR1 SGHNT, CDR2 YENEEA. CDR3 loop: CASSSTGAGTEAFF. The CDR3 nucleotides read TGTGCCAGCAGCTCGACAGGGGCGGGCACTGAAGCTTTCTTT.

The CDR3 region is CATSRVLAGDTQYF. CDR3 DNA: TGTGCCACCAGCAGAGTCCTAGCGGGAGATACCCAGTACTTC. The chain is built from TRBV15 and TRBJ2-5; TRBD2 matches at 10 bases. This CDR3 has 14 residues. V shed 1 base and J 8 bases; nucleotides not matched to a gene: 4. Germline CDR1 LNHNV, CDR2 YYDKDF (reference sequence).

The chain carries TRBV10-3 and TRBJ1-3; 10 bases agree with TRBD1. The germline V gene has CDR1 ENHRY and CDR2 SYGVKD. J was trimmed by 1 base and V by 11 bases; bases with no gene match: 8. The CDR3 has 15 residues. CDR3 sequence: CAAAGTGASGNTIYF. The CDR3 nucleotides are TGTGCCGCGGCAGGGACAGGGGCTTCTGGAAACACCATATATTTT.

This chain joins TRBV3-1 (or the pseudogene TRBV3-2) and TRBJ2-1, with 7 nucleotides matching TRBD1. Germline V gives CDR1 LGHDT, CDR2 YNNKEL (reference sequence). The CDR3 spans 15 residues. J lost 6 bases, V lost 5 bases, and 10 bases had no gene match. The CDR3 protein is CASSTRGGQSNEQFF. The CDR3 DNA reads TGTGCCAGCAGCACAAGAGGGGGACAGAGCAATGAGCAGTTCTTC.

V is TRBV27 and J is TRBJ2-7; the match to TRBD1 covers 8 bases. Germline lookup yields CDR1 MNHEY and CDR2 SMNVEV (reference sequence). This CDR3 is built from 15 residues. The ends lost 2 bases at V and 7 bases at J; junction bases unmatched: 10. The CDR3 here is CASSLKGTGLWEQYF. CDR3 DNA sequence: TGTGCCAGCAGTTTAAAGGGGACAGGCCTTTGGGAGCAGTACTTC.

The chain combines TRBV4-3 with TRBJ1-2, with 7 nucleotides matching TRBD1. The germline gives CDR1 LGHNA, CDR2 YSLEER. V lost 1 base, J lost 3 bases, and 5 bases stayed unmatched. This CDR3 comprises 15 residues. The CDR3 loop is CASSQGQRGHYGYTF. Here the CDR3 DNA reads TGCGCCAGCAGCCAAGGACAAAGGGGGCACTATGGCTACACCTTC.

The V and J genes are TRBV7-2 and TRBJ1-3; D might be TRBD1 (5 bases). In germline, CDR1 is SGHTA, CDR2 FQGNSA. The V end lost 6 bases, the J end lost 2 bases, and 14 bases lay between the germline ends. The CDR3 contains 15 residues. CDR3 coding DNA: TGTGCCAGCAGTCACGACAGCGCAACTGGAAACACCATATATTTT. It codes for CASSHDSATGNTIYF.

The chain uses TRBV28 and TRBJ1-2; D is unresolved. Trimming pared 2 bases from V and 4 bases from J, leaving 8 bases between. The length of the CDR3 is 13 residues. CDR1 and CDR2 (germline): MDHEN, SYDVKM. The CDR3 DNA is TGTGCCAGCAGTTTACCCCGGAGCTATGGCTACACCTTC. Protein sequence: CASSLPRSYGYTF.

The rearrangement uses TRBV6-4 and TRBJ1-2; D gene ambiguous. V lost 6 bases and J 0 bases, leaving 8 bases between the germline ends. Germline CDR1 is MRHNA and CDR2 is SNTAGT. The CDR3 loop spans 13 amino acids. DNA of the CDR3: TGTGCCAGCAGGCAGGCTCCTAACTATGGCTACACCTTC. It codes for CASRQAPNYGYTF.

This clone appeared a single time. Other DNA sequences of this sample code for an identical CDR3. J is TRBJ2-7 and V is TRBV18, with 9 bases matching TRBD1. Germline V gene data show CDR1 as KGHSH and CDR2 as LQKENI. The CDR3 has 14 amino acids. V was clipped by 0 bases and J by 3 bases; unmatched bases: 0. This CDR3 reads CASSPPGQGYEQYF. The CDR3 nucleotides are TGTGCCAGCTCACCACCGGGACAGGGCTACGAGCAGTACTTC. The full variable domain, rest sourced from reference TRBV18 and TRBJ2-7, is NAGVMQNPRHLVRRRGQEARLRCSPMKGHSHVYWYRQLPEEGLKFMVYLQKENIIDESGMPKERFSAEFPKEGPSILRIQQVVRGDSAAYFCASSPPGQGYEQYFGPGTRLTVT.

This chain uses TRBV28 with TRBJ1-3; D remains ambiguous. The CDR3 consists of 15 residues. Trimming took off 2 bases at V and 1 base at J, with 9 bases between the two ends. Germline CDR1 and CDR2: MDHEN and SYDVKM. CDR3 nucleotide sequence: TGTGCCAGCAGTTTAAGAGGAGTATCTGGAAACACCATATATTTT. This encodes CASSLRGVSGNTIYF.

V is TRBV2 and J is TRBJ2-7, with 8 bases aligning to TRBD1. The germline V gene has CDR1 SNHLY and CDR2 FYNNEI. The V and J ends lost 4 bases and 4 bases, in that order; junction bases with no gene match: 0. This CDR3 comprises 12 residues. CDR3 amino acids: CASSGQGYEQYV. The CDR3 DNA sequence: TGTGCCAGCAGTGGACAGGGGTACGAGCAGTACGTC.